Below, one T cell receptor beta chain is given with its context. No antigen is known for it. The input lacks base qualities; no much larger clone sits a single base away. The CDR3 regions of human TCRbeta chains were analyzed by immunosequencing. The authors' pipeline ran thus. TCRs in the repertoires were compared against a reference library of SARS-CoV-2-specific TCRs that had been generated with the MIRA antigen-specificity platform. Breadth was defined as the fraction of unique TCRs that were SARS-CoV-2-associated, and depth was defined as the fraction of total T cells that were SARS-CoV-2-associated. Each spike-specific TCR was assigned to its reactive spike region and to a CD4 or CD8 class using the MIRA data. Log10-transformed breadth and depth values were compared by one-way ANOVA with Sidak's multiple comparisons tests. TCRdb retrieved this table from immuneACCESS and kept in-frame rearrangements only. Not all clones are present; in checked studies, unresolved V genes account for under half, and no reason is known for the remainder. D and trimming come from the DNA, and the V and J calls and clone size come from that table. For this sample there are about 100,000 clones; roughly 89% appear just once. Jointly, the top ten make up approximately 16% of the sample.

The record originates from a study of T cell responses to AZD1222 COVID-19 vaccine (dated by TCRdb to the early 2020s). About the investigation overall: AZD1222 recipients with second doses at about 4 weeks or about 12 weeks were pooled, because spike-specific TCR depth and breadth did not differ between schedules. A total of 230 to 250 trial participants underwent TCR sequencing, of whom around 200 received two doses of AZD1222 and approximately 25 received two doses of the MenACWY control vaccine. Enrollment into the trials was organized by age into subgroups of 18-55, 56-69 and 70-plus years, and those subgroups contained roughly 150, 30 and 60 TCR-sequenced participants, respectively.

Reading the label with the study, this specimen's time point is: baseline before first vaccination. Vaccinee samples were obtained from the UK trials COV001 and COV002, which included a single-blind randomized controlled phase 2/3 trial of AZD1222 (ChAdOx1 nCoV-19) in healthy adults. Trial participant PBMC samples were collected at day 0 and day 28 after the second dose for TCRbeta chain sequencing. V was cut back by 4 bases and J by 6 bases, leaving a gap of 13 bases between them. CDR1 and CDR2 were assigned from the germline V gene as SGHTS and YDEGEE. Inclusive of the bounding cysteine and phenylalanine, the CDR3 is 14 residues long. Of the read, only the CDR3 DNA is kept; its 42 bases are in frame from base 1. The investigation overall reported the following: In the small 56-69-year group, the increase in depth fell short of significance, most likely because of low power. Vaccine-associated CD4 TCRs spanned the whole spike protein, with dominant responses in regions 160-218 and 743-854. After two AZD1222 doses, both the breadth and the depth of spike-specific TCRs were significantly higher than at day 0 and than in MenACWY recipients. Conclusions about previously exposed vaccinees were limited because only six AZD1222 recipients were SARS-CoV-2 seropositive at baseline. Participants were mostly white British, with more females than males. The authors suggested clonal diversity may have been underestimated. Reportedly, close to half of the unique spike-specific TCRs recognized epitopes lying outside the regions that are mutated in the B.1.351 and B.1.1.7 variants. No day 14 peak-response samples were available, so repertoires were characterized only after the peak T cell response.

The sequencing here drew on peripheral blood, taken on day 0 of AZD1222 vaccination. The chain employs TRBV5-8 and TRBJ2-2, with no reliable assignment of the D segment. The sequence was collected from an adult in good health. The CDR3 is CASSLLYTSGELFF. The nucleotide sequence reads TGTGCCAGCAGCCTCCTGTATACCTCCGGGGAGCTGTTTTTT.